What follows is one TCR beta chain and its context. This sample was included in a study of T cell changes during pregnancy in multiple sclerosis. The method was immunoSEQ multiplex PCR; TCRdb's version includes in-frame clones alone and lacks a portion of them. The table includes about 80,000 clones, approximately 94% detected once. Per germline, CDR1 SGHRS and CDR2 YFSETQ. The CDR3 covers 13 residues. V lost 0 bases, J lost 6 bases, and 6 bases lay in between. This chain joins TRBV5-1 and TRBJ2-2; D gene uncertain. This specimen consisted of peripheral blood, obtained in the third trimester of pregnancy. The TCR comes from a female donor with multiple sclerosis, enrolled in a pregnancy study. The CDR3, as DNA: TGCGCCAGCAGCTTGGGGCATGCCGGGGAGCTGTTTTTT. Its translation is CASSLGHAGELFF.